This T cell receptor beta chain originates from a study of blood T cell repertoires in COVID-19. In the study overall: Acute-phase and convalescent COVID-19 samples originated in the United States, Italy and Spain. The analysed material was cDNA or gDNA that came from T cells, B-cell-depleted T cells, or PBMCs.

Losses at the gene ends were 0 bases for V and 4 bases for J; bases not matched to a gene: 5. The CDR3 covers 15 residues. The germline gives CDR1 SGHRS, CDR2 YFSETQ. Per the original data handling: Amplification of reference gene primers provided the estimated nucleated cell counts. TCRdb's copy holds only in-frame clones and misses some; the assay was immunoSEQ multiplex PCR. The DNA gave D and trimming, while V, J and clone size come from that table. This table has roughly 70,000 clones, around 89% appearing once. This clone was seen once. Source material: peripheral blood. The chain is built from TRBV5-1 and TRBJ1-1; 8 bases map to TRBD1. This TCR derives from a human donor in a cohort sampled during active COVID-19. CDR3 sequence (DNA): TGCGCCAGCAGCTTGGGGGGAACAGGGGGCACTGAAGCTTTCTTT. This translates into CASSLGGTGGTEAFF. Using reference TRBV5-1 and TRBJ1-1 for the parts outside the CDR3, the full variable domain is KAGVTQTPRYLIKTRGQQVTLSCSPISGHRSVSWYQQTPGQGLQFLFEYFSETQRNKGNFPGRFSGRQFSNSRSEMNVSTLELGDSALYLCASSLGGTGGTEAFFGQGTRLTVV.